This is a list of T cell receptor beta chains from one sample in a study of T-cell reconstitution after alpha-beta-depleted transplantation in children. TCRdb ran MiXCR on the PCR reads and lists one entry per CDR3 protein. Found here are 700,000 to 850,000 distinct CDR3 sequences, roughly 15% of them singletons; the top ten hold roughly 5%. The specimen was PBMCs, mostly from graft donor cells, collected 360 days after TCRalphabeta/CD19-depleted stem cell transplant. These receptor sequences come from a male patient younger than 18 who had a stem cell transplant for acute lymphoblastic leukemia, so the T cells may come from the graft donor. The CDR3 runs from the conserved cysteine through the conserved F or W. Fields, in order: D gene, V gene, clone size, J gene, CDR3 DNA, CDR3 protein. D genes are given only for firm matches. Rows give clone size only sometimes, using once, few, many, or a class for an expanded clone.

TRBD1	TRBV5-6	few	TRBJ2-7	TGTGCCAGCAGCTTGTTGGGACAGGGACACTACGAGCAGTACTTC	CASSLLGQGHYEQYF
NA	TRBV7-9	NA	TRBJ2-3	TGTGCCAGCAGCCCTGACAGGAGTTCAGATACGCAGTATTTT	CASSPDRSSDTQYF
NA	TRBV7-7	NA	TRBJ2-7	TGTGCCAGCAGCTTAAACCCCGGCTACGAGCAGTACTTC	CASSLNPGYEQYF
TRBD2	TRBV20-1	few	TRBJ2-3	TGCAGTGCAACCGTACTAGCGGGAGGGCCGCCAGATACGCAGTATTTT	CSATVLAGGPPDTQYF
NA	TRBV29-1	NA	TRBJ2-7	TGCAGCGTGGAGGGCCCCCTAGGGGGAAGCACCTACGAGCAGTACTTC	CSVEGPLGGSTYEQYF
TRBD2	TRBV6-5	few	TRBJ2-1	TGTGCCAGCAGTTACGGGCGGGAGGGTACTCATGAGCAGTTCTTC	CASSYGREGTHEQFF
NA	TRBV6-5	NA	TRBJ1-6	TGTGCCAGCAGTTACGGGGTCGTTTATAATTCACCCCTCCACTTT	CASSYGVVYNSPLHF
TRBD2	TRBV27	few	TRBJ2-5	TGTGCCAGCAGTTTATCTTGGACTAGCGGGAGAGGAATTCAAGAGACCCAGTACTTC	CASSLSWTSGRGIQETQYF
TRBD2	TRBV5-1	few	TRBJ2-5	TGCGCCAGCAGTTCCGGCTGGAGCGGGAGTCCAGAGACCCAGTACTTC	CASSSGWSGSPETQYF
NA	TRBV2	NA	TRBJ2-1	TGTGCCGGAGCGGCGGGAACGAGGGAGCAGTTCTTC	CAGAAGTREQFF
NA	TRBV21-1	NA	TRBJ2-2	TGTGCCAGCAGCCTCGCCGGGACTAGCCCAACCGGGGAGCTGTTTTTT	CASSLAGTSPTGELFF
NA	TRBV11-2	NA	TRBJ2-7	TGTGCCAGCAGCTTAGTTAGTAACCCAACCTACGAGCAGTACTTC	CASSLVSNPTYEQYF
TRBD2	TRBV15	NA	TRBJ2-4	TGTGCCACCAGCAGAGGTCAAGGACTAGGGGACATTCAGTACTTC	CATSRGQGLGDIQYF
TRBD1	TRBV7-9	few	TRBJ2-7	TGTGCCAGCAGCTTAGGCGTATCCCGGGACAGGCTCGACGAGCAGTACTTC	CASSLGVSRDRLDEQYF
NA	TRBV19	few	TRBJ2-4	TGTGCCAGTAGTATGCTGGGGGCCAAAAACATTCAGTACTTC	CASSMLGAKNIQYF
NA	TRBV7-6	many	TRBJ2-1	TGTGCCAGCAGTCACCCCTCCCGGGGATTTGACAATGAGCAGTTCTTC	CASSHPSRGFDNEQFF
TRBD2	TRBV4-2	many	TRBJ2-3	TGTGCCAGCAGCCAGCCGGGACTAGCGGGAGATACGCAGTATTTT	CASSQPGLAGDTQYF
NA	TRBV20-1	NA	TRBJ1-5	TGCAGTGCTAGAGATCCTGGGGGAGGGCCCCAGCATTTT	CSARDPGGGPQHF
NA	TRBV7-9	NA	TRBJ2-7	TGTGCCAGCAGCTTAGTAGTGCGGGATCTCTACGAGCAGTACTTC	CASSLVVRDLYEQYF
TRBD2	TRBV7-2	few	TRBJ2-3	TGTGCCAGCAGCTTGAGCCCCGGCGGGAGAGGCACAGATACGCAGTATTTT	CASSLSPGGRGTDTQYF
NA	TRBV18	many	TRBJ2-7	TGTGCCAGCTCACCACCTGGCCCTCCCTACGAGCAGTACTTC	CASSPPGPPYEQYF
TRBD1	TRBV20-1	NA	TRBJ2-2	TGCAGTGCTGCCCTGACAGGGACCACCGGGGAGCTGTTTTTT	CSAALTGTTGELFF
NA	TRBV27	few	TRBJ2-1	TGTGCCAGCAAAACAGGGGGGGGCAATGAGCAGTTCTTC	CASKTGGGNEQFF
NA	TRBV11-1	NA	TRBJ2-7	TGTGCCAGCAGCTCCACTCAATCCTACGAGCAGTACTTC	CASSSTQSYEQYF
TRBD2	TRBV12-3/TRBV12-4	NA	TRBJ2-5	TGTGCCAGCCGCGACACAACTAGCGGGAGGTTGGAGACCCAGTACTTC	CASRDTTSGRLETQYF
TRBD2	TRBV24-1	NA	TRBJ2-5	TGTGCCACCGGCTCGGGGGGGACGAGGGAGACCCAGTACTTC	CATGSGGTRETQYF
TRBD1	TRBV4-1	NA	TRBJ2-1	TGCGCCAGCAGCCAACTGATAGGGGGCCGGTACAATGAGCAGTTCTTC	CASSQLIGGRYNEQFF
NA	TRBV29-1	NA	TRBJ1-1	TGCAGCGTAGAGGGACTGCTGAACACTGAAGCTTTCTTT	CSVEGLLNTEAFF
NA	TRBV18	NA	TRBJ2-2	TGTGCCAGCTCCGAGTACACCGGGGAGCTGTTTTTT	CASSEYTGELFF
NA	TRBV28	NA	TRBJ2-5	TGTGCCAGCAGTTTCGGGACCCTGGGGACCCAGTACTTC	CASSFGTLGTQYF